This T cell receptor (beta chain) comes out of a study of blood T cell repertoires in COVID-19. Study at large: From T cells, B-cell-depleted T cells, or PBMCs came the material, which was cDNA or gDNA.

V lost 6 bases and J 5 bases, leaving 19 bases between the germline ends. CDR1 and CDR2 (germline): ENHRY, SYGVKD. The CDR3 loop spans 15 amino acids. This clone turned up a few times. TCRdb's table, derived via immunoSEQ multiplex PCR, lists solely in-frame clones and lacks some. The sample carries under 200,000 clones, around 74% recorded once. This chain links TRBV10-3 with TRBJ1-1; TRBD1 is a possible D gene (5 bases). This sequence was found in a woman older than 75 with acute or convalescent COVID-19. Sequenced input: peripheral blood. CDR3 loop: CAIRGEGRGRTEAFF. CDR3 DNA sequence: TGTGCCATCAGGGGGGAGGGGAGAGGGAGAACTGAAGCTTTCTTT.